Listed here are 21 T cell receptor beta chains from one sample, sequenced in a study of blood T cell repertoires in COVID-19 (dated by TCRdb to about 2020). Library generation was performed with the immunoSEQ multiplex PCR assay. TCRdb carries this immuneACCESS record with in-frame sequences only. Its versions omit some clonotypes, under half of them owing to an unresolved V gene in the studies checked, with the rest unexplained. The sample table records some 160,000 clones; approximately 80% of these occur just once. Less than 5.5% of the sample belongs to the ten largest clones. Sequencing was done on a sample of peripheral blood. The receptor set was obtained from a woman between 50 and 59 years old with acute or convalescent COVID-19.

The gene calls are TRBV7-2 and TRBJ1-1; D possibly corresponds to TRBD1 (6 bases). Germline CDR1 and CDR2: SGHTA and FQGNSA. Deletions cut 5 bases from V and 9 bases from J, with 13 bases between. This CDR3 is built from 12 residues. CDR3 bases: TGTGCCAGCAGCCCCTTGTGGGACAAAGCTTTCTTT. Its protein is CASSPLWDKAFF.

V is TRBV1 and J is TRBJ2-3; no DNA check was done on the table's D call, TRBD2. TRBV1 is termed a pseudogene. This CDR3 is built from 16 residues. This CDR3 reads CTSSQDRREFTDTQYF. DNA of the CDR3: TGCACCAGCAGCCAAGATCGGAGAGAGTTCACAGATACGCAGTATTTT.

V is TRBV20-1 and J is TRBJ1-2, with D tentatively TRBD1 (6 bases). CDR1 DFQATT and CDR2 SNEGSKA come from the germline V gene (reference sequence). Trimming pared 3 bases from V and 5 bases from J, leaving 16 bases between. The CDR3 has 14 residues. The CDR3 nucleotides read TGCAGTGCTAGTGACGGACAGTGGCAGTATGGCTACACCTTC. Residues: CSASDGQWQYGYTF.

CDR3 in DNA: TGTGCCAGCAGCGTATCCCCCGTTTCCGAGGACCTCGGGGGACCCCTCCACTTT. This codes for CASSVSPVSEDLGGPLHF. The rearrangement links TRBV9 to TRBJ1-6; the D gene is possibly TRBD1 (5 bases). The germline CDR1 and CDR2 sequences are SGDLS and YYNGEE. CDR3 size: 18 residues. Trimming cost V 1 base and J 12 bases, with 26 bases left between them.

This chain uses TRBV9 with TRBJ2-1; TRBD2 matches 11 bases. This CDR3 comprises 17 residues. J lost 8 bases, V lost 4 bases, and 14 bases had no gene match. Germline V gives CDR1 SGDLS, CDR2 YYNGEE. The CDR3 region is CASSLGSSGGYRHEQFF. In DNA, the CDR3 is TGTGCCAGCAGCCTGGGGTCTAGCGGGGGGTACAGGCATGAGCAGTTCTTC.

V gene TRBV5-6 combines with J gene TRBJ1-2; 7 bases align to TRBD1. The CDR3 spans 15 residues. With V trimmed by 7 bases and J by 2 bases, 11 bases remained unmatched. CDR1 is SGHDT and CDR2 is YYEEEE in the germline V gene. CDR3 nucleotide sequence: TGTGCCAGCTCGGAGGGGGCGCAGATGAACTATGGCTACACCTTC. This sequence encodes CASSEGAQMNYGYTF.

This rearrangement joins TRBV4-2 to TRBJ1-6; the D gene is possibly TRBD1 (5 bases). The CDR3 is 19 residues long. Germline V gene data show CDR1 as LGHNA and CDR2 as YNFKEQ. V lost 0 bases to trimming and J lost 0 bases, with 15 bases between them. The CDR3 sequence is CASSQEPTGFRSYNSPLHF. CDR3 bases: TGTGCCAGCAGCCAAGAACCTACAGGCTTCCGCTCCTATAATTCACCCCTCCACTTT.

This clone was picked up a small number of times. This chain links TRBV5-1 with TRBJ1-4; 10 nucleotides agree with TRBD1. CDR1 is SGHRS, CDR2 YFSETQ, per germline. V was clipped by 2 bases and J by 7 bases; unmatched bases: 8. The CDR3 covers 16 residues. The CDR3 coding sequence is TGCGCCAGCAGCTTCGGGACAGGGGCCCGAAGTGAAAAACTGTTTTTT. Translated, it gives CASSFGTGARSEKLFF.

The sample holds one count of this clone. V gene TRBV7-8 combines with J gene TRBJ1-1; D possibly corresponds to TRBD1 (6 bases). The V gene's germline CDR1 is SGHVS and CDR2 FQNEAQ. The V gene lost 5 bases and the J gene lost 6 bases, with 16 bases spanning the gap. The CDR3 length is 14 residues. The CDR3 sequence is CASSPRGGGAEAFF. The CDR3 region has the DNA TGTGCCAGCAGCCCCCGGGGGGGCGGAGCTGAAGCTTTCTTT.

The rearrangement joins TRBV29-1 to TRBJ1-1; D call uncertain. The V gene lost 4 bases and the J gene lost 1 base, with 16 bases spanning the gap. The CDR3 runs to 15 residues. Germline CDR1 reads SQVTM; CDR2 reads ANQGSEA. The chain's CDR3 is CSVAPPVSGNTEAFF. The CDR3 coding sequence is TGCAGCGTTGCTCCCCCCGTGAGCGGGAACACTGAAGCTTTCTTT.

The chain employs TRBV5-1 and TRBJ1-2; unclear D gene. The germline V gene has CDR1 SGHRS and CDR2 YFSETQ. The V gene lost 4 bases and the J gene lost 6 bases, with 10 bases spanning the gap. This CDR3 comprises 12 residues. The DNA for the CDR3 is TGCGCCAGCAGCCTTAACTACGATGGCTACACCTTC. Translation gives CASSLNYDGYTF.

This clone was detected only once. The chain links TRBV6-4 to TRBJ2-3, with 8 bases identical to TRBD2. CDR3 size: 13 residues. Germline V lookup: CDR1 MRHNA, CDR2 SNTAGT. V gave up 6 bases and J gave up 7 bases; unmatched junction bases: 6. CDR3 bases: TGTGCCAGCAGCGAAATAGCGGGGAATACGCAGTATTTT. Its protein is CASSEIAGNTQYF.

This clone was seen a single time. The CDR3 DNA follows: TGTGCCAGCAGCGTGAACCTAGGGAACACTGAAGCTTTCTTT. This encodes CASSVNLGNTEAFF. The V call is TRBV9, the J call TRBJ1-1, with D hard to call. Germline V lookup: CDR1 SGDLS, CDR2 YYNGEE. This CDR3 is 14 amino acids long. Trimming took off 2 bases at V and 1 base at J, with 9 bases between the two ends.

The chain couples TRBV30 to TRBJ2-7, with 7 bases aligning to TRBD1. This CDR3 spans 12 amino acids. The J segment lost 5 bases and the V segment lost 7 bases, leaving 8 bases of the junction unmatched. Germline V gene sequence: CDR1 GTSNPN, CDR2 SVGIG (reference sequence). CDR3 in amino acids: CASNRGEDEQYF. The CDR3 nucleotides read TGTGCCTCCAACAGGGGAGAGGACGAGCAGTACTTC.

The chain joins TRBV27 to TRBJ1-5, with D perhaps matching TRBD1 (5 bases). Germline V gene sequence: CDR1 MNHEY, CDR2 SMNVEV (reference sequence). V was shortened by 3 bases and J by 6 bases, with 6 bases between the two germline ends. The CDR3 runs to 12 residues. CDR3 in DNA: TGTGCCAGCAGTTTGGGGGGTCAGCCCCAGCATTTT. It yields the protein CASSLGGQPQHF.

This clone was detected a few times. The chain couples TRBV7-9 to TRBJ1-2; 12 bases match TRBD1. The CDR3 is made up of 16 amino acids. The J segment lost 4 bases and the V segment lost 3 bases, leaving 6 bases of the junction unmatched. CDR1 is SEHNR, CDR2 FQNEAQ, per germline (reference sequence). In DNA, the CDR3 is TGTGCCAGCAGCTTCTCCGGGACAGGGGGCCTCTATGGCTACACCTTC. Its translation is CASSFSGTGGLYGYTF.

The chain is built from TRBV19 and TRBJ1-6, with a possible D match to TRBD1 (6 bases). The CDR3 covers 14 residues. Germline V CDR1 and CDR2: LNHDA, SQIVND (reference sequence). The V gene lost 9 bases and the J gene lost 7 bases, with 16 bases spanning the gap. CDR3 sequence (DNA): TGTGCCAGCCGACAGGTCACTTCAAATTCACCCCTCCACTTT. This sequence encodes CASRQVTSNSPLHF.

The rearrangement uses TRBV9 and TRBJ2-1; D is unresolved. Germline loops: CDR1 SGDLS, CDR2 YYNGEE. V lost 0 bases, J lost 7 bases, and 17 bases lay in between. The CDR3 loop spans 16 amino acids. Here the CDR3 reads CASSVATVKVDNEQFF. The CDR3 DNA reads TGTGCCAGCAGCGTAGCAACAGTTAAGGTGGATAATGAGCAGTTCTTC.

The chain is built from TRBV5-1 and TRBJ1-3; a weak D match, TRBD1 (5 bases). Trimming removed 2 bases at V and 0 bases at J, with 9 bases between. The CDR3 sequence is 15 residues long. Germline CDR1 and CDR2: SGHRS and YFSETQ. CDR3 DNA sequence: TGCGCCAGCAGCTTCGCGCAGGGCTCTGGAAACACCATATATTTT. Amino acids: CASSFAQGSGNTIYF.

CDR3 sequence reads: CAWSGRDFSEAFF. The DNA of the CDR3 is TGTGCCTGGAGTGGCAGGGATTTTTCTGAAGCTTTCTTT. The rearrangement joins TRBV30 to TRBJ1-1; possibly TRBD1 for D (5 bases). CDR1 GTSNPN and CDR2 SVGIG come from the germline V gene (reference sequence). The CDR3 loop spans 13 amino acids. The V end lost 1 base, the J end lost 6 bases, and 12 bases lay between the germline ends.

This clone was detected only once. V is TRBV5-1 and J is TRBJ2-2, with a tentative D call TRBD2 (6 bases). CDR3 size: 14 residues. Germline assignment: CDR1 SGHRS and CDR2 YFSETQ. V shed 2 bases and J shed 7 bases, with 12 bases lying between them. Here the CDR3 reads CASSLGGEHGELFF. Written as DNA, the CDR3 is TGCGCCAGCAGCTTAGGCGGGGAGCACGGGGAGCTGTTTTTT.